A single sample gave rise to the 29 T cell receptor beta chains below, sequenced in a study of cytomegalovirus exposure and HLA in healthy donors. PCR used 60 Vbeta primers and 13 Jbeta primers. Method: immunoSEQ multiplex PCR; TCRdb's copy keeps in-frame clones and lacks some. Of about 150,000 clones detected, roughly 80% appear once; the ten largest clones hold 3% to 3.5%. Input material: PBMCs. Receptors were obtained from a male donor in good health and CMV-seronegative.

In this sample, this clone turned up a few times. The V gene is TRBV13, the J gene TRBJ1-3, with 7 bases identical to TRBD1. The CDR3 covers 14 residues. The junction had 3 bases not matched to a gene; V was cut back by 4 bases and J by 3 bases. The germline CDR1 and CDR2 sequences are PRHDT and FYEKMQ (reference sequence). CDR3 loop: CASSSRGIGNTIYF. The CDR3 bases are TGTGCCAGCAGCTCCAGGGGGATTGGAAACACCATATATTTT.

The chain links TRBV27 to TRBJ1-5, with D hard to call. The V and J ends lost 6 bases and 3 bases respectively, with 24 bases between them. The CDR3 loop spans 18 amino acids. Germline-derived CDR1 and CDR2 are MNHEY and SMNVEV (reference sequence). CDR3 DNA sequence: TGTGCCAGCAGCCTCACTCCCTCCCGCGATCCCCCCAATCAGCCCCAGCATTTT. Translated, it gives CASSLTPSRDPPNQPQHF.

This clone was detected a few times. This sequence joins TRBV13 and TRBJ1-4; D might be TRBD1 (6 bases). This CDR3 spans 13 amino acids. V lost 6 bases and J 8 bases, leaving 13 bases between the germline ends. Germline CDR1 and CDR2: PRHDT and FYEKMQ (reference sequence). The DNA for the CDR3 is TGTGCCAGCAGGGCCGGGACAAACGAAAAACTGTTTTTT. This codes for CASRAGTNEKLFF.

The CDR3, as DNA: TGTGCCAGCAGCTTAGTGGGGGCCCTCGAGCAGTACTTC. Translation gives CASSLVGALEQYF. The V gene is TRBV5-8, the J gene TRBJ2-7; D possibly corresponds to TRBD1 (6 bases). CDR1 SGHTS and CDR2 YDEGEE come from the germline V gene. The V and J ends lost 2 bases and 6 bases respectively, with 12 bases between them. The CDR3 has 13 residues.

The chain recombines TRBV15 with TRBJ1-1; D uncertain. Per germline, CDR1 LNHNV and CDR2 YYDKDF (reference sequence). This CDR3 is built from 16 residues. V was trimmed by 0 bases and J by 7 bases, leaving 18 bases between them. Here the CDR3 DNA reads TGTGCCACCAGCAGAGATCGGAGCGGGGTCGGGAATGAAGCTTTCTTT. As protein: CATSRDRSGVGNEAFF.

This rearrangement joins TRBV5-5 to TRBJ2-1; D is possibly TRBD2 (6 bases). The germline CDR1 and CDR2 sequences are SGHKS and YYEKEE (reference sequence). This CDR3 has 15 amino acids. V was shortened by 2 bases and J by 0 bases, with 9 bases between the two germline ends. The chain's CDR3 is CASSLGGASYNEQFF. For the CDR3, the DNA is TGTGCCAGCAGCTTAGGCGGGGCCTCCTACAATGAGCAGTTCTTC. Full variable domain (rest looked up from reference TRBV5-5 and TRBJ2-1): DAGVTQSPTHLIKTRGQQVTLRCSPISGHKSVSWYQQVLGQGPQFIFQYYEKEERGRGNFPDRFSARQFPNYSSELNVNALLLGDSALYLCASSLGGASYNEQFFGPGTRLTVL.

The CDR3 nucleotides are TGTGCCAGCAGATCCGGGACAGAAATGTACAATGAGCAGTTCTTC. Translated: CASRSGTEMYNEQFF. The V and J genes are TRBV27 and TRBJ2-1, with 7 bases lining up with TRBD1. The trim removed 6 bases at V and 4 bases at J, leaving 9 bases unmatched. The CDR3 loop spans 15 amino acids. Per the germline V gene, CDR1 is MNHEY and CDR2 is SMNVEV (reference sequence).

This sequence joins TRBV4-1 and TRBJ2-1, with 12 bases identical to TRBD2. The CDR3 length is 16 residues. CDR1 and CDR2 (germline): MGHRA, YSYEKL. The trim removed 5 bases at V and 7 bases at J, leaving 9 bases unmatched. The CDR3 bases are TGCGCCAGCAGCGCCCGACTAGCGGGAGATAGTAATGAGCAGTTCTTC. Translation gives CASSARLAGDSNEQFF.

This rearrangement joins TRBV7-6 to TRBJ2-2; 10 bases fit TRBD1. The CDR3 length is 20 residues. CDR1 and CDR2 (germline): SGHVS, FNYEAQ. V shed 2 bases, J shed 4 bases, and the junction held 16 bases outside the gene matches. CDR3 coding DNA: TGTGCCAGCAGCTTAACGAACCTTGGACAGGGGGGCTTGGGCACCGGGGAGCTGTTTTTT. Amino acids: CASSLTNLGQGGLGTGELFF.

CDR3 loop: CASSDGSGGADTQYF. CDR3 DNA: TGTGCCAGCAGTGACGGGAGCGGGGGCGCAGATACGCAGTATTTT. This chain uses TRBV6-4 with TRBJ2-3; TRBD2 matches at 8 bases. Germline CDR1 and CDR2: MRHNA and SNTAGT. This CDR3 is built from 15 residues. J was trimmed by 4 bases and V by 2 bases; bases with no gene match: 5.

The chain employs TRBV19 and TRBJ2-7; 8 bases are a match to TRBD1. CDR3 length: 16 amino acids. The trim removed 1 base at V and 5 bases at J, leaving 10 bases unmatched. Germline assignment: CDR1 LNHDA and CDR2 SQIVND (reference sequence). The CDR3 is CASSIGIWTGLNEQYF. DNA of the CDR3: TGTGCCAGTAGTATAGGGATTTGGACAGGGTTAAACGAGCAGTACTTC.

The chain's CDR3 is CAWVIHGTGFGYTF. The CDR3 DNA follows: TGTGCCTGGGTAATTCACGGGACAGGGTTTGGCTACACCTTC. The chain uses TRBV30 and TRBJ1-2, with TRBD1 identical over 9 bases. With V trimmed by 5 bases and J by 7 bases, 11 bases remained unmatched. The CDR3 has 14 amino acids. Per the germline V gene, CDR1 is GTSNPN and CDR2 is SVGIG (reference sequence).

V gene TRBV4-3 combines with J gene TRBJ1-1, with a tentative D call TRBD1 (5 bases). This CDR3 has 16 amino acids. Germline CDR1 reads LGHNA; CDR2 reads YSLEER. Trimming shortened V by 0 bases and J by 5 bases, and 16 bases separated the two germline ends. The CDR3 here is CASSQDKGIGKTEAFF. CDR3 bases: TGCGCCAGCAGCCAAGATAAGGGGATTGGGAAGACTGAAGCTTTCTTT.

The CDR3 DNA reads TGCGCCAGCAGCCAACAGAGGGGGCCTGACTACGAGCAGTACTTC. It codes for CASSQQRGPDYEQYF. The chain couples TRBV4-3 to TRBJ2-7; 7 nucleotides match TRBD1. The V gene end was trimmed by 2 bases and the J gene end by 3 bases; junction bases not matched to a gene: 7. CDR3 size: 15 residues. CDR1 is LGHNA and CDR2 is YSLEER in the germline V gene.

This rearrangement joins TRBV6-1 to TRBJ2-7, with 7 bases aligning to TRBD1. The trim removed 1 base at V and 0 bases at J, leaving 0 bases unmatched. The CDR3 is made up of 14 amino acids. Germline lookup yields CDR1 MNHNS and CDR2 SASEGT. In nucleotides, the CDR3 is TGTGCCAGCAGTGAAGGGGACAGCTCCTACGAGCAGTACTTC. Its protein is CASSEGDSSYEQYF.

The genes are TRBV9 and TRBJ1-6; TRBD1 agrees at 8 bases. This CDR3 is built from 15 residues. Germline-derived CDR1 and CDR2 are SGDLS and YYNGEE. With 0 bases clipped from V and 7 bases from J, the junction kept 3 bases outside the gene matches. The CDR3, as DNA: TGTGCCAGCAGCGTAGGAGGACAGGGCAATTCACCCCTCCACTTT. As protein: CASSVGGQGNSPLHF.

V usage is TRBV6-6 and J usage is TRBJ2-6; D perhaps matches TRBD2 (5 bases). The V gene lost 7 bases and the J gene lost 2 bases, with 12 bases spanning the gap. The V gene's germline CDR1 is MNHNY and CDR2 SVGAGI (reference sequence). The length of the CDR3 is 15 residues. The CDR3 bases are TGTGCCAGCACCCACGAGGGAGCTGGGGCCAACGTCCTGACTTTC. Protein sequence: CASTHEGAGANVLTF.

This clone occurred once. V gene TRBV11-2 combines with J gene TRBJ2-1; D possibly corresponds to TRBD2 (6 bases). The length of the CDR3 is 13 residues. CDR1 is SGHAT, CDR2 FQNNGV, per germline. Trimming removed 5 bases at V and 8 bases at J, with 13 bases between. Written as DNA, the CDR3 is TGTGCCAGCAGCCCGGCCGGAGGGGATGAGCAGTTCTTC. This codes for CASSPAGGDEQFF.

The V gene is TRBV25-1, the J gene TRBJ1-2, with no clear D. The CDR3 totals 12 residues. Germline-derived CDR1 and CDR2 are MGHDK and SYGVNS. Trimming stripped 3 bases from V and 8 bases from J, with 10 bases between. Here the CDR3 reads CASSESSRGYTF. The CDR3 DNA follows: TGTGCCAGCAGTGAGTCGTCCCGGGGCTACACCTTC.

The chain uses TRBV7-3 and TRBJ2-7, with 10 bases lining up with TRBD2. In germline, CDR1 is SGHTA, CDR2 FQGTGA. The CDR3 totals 15 residues. The V gene end was trimmed by 5 bases and the J gene end by 10 bases; junction bases not matched to a gene: 14. The CDR3 is CASSLEPRTSGLQYF. The CDR3 bases are TGTGCCAGCAGCCTCGAACCCAGGACTAGCGGTTTACAGTACTTC.

V is TRBV5-6 and J is TRBJ1-2; tentative D call: TRBD1 (6 bases). Germline V lookup: CDR1 SGHDT, CDR2 YYEEEE. CDR3 length: 16 amino acids. V lost 0 bases, J lost 4 bases, and 16 bases lay in between. CDR3 sequence: CASSLGDTNPGYGYTF. The CDR3 DNA is TGTGCCAGCAGCTTGGGGGACACAAACCCCGGCTATGGCTACACCTTC.

The rearrangement links TRBV7-3 to TRBJ2-7, with D possibly being TRBD2 (6 bases). Trimming cost V 5 bases and J 1 base, with 15 bases left between them. Germline lookup yields CDR1 SGHTA and CDR2 FQGTGA. CDR3 length: 15 residues. As DNA, the CDR3 is TGTGCCAGCAGCCCCCCGACTGGGGGGTCCTACGAGCAGTACTTC. Translating gives CASSPPTGGSYEQYF.

The V and J genes are TRBV5-1 and TRBJ2-7; 9 bases map to TRBD1. Losses at the gene ends were 4 bases for V and 1 base for J; bases not matched to a gene: 15. CDR3 size: 18 residues. Germline CDR1 SGHRS, CDR2 YFSETQ. CDR3 protein: CASSRTGTGSLGSYEQYF. The CDR3 nucleotides are TGCGCCAGCAGCCGGACCGGGACAGGGTCCCTAGGGTCCTACGAGCAGTACTTC.

The chain recombines TRBV9 with TRBJ1-3; 9 nucleotides line up with TRBD1. From germline, CDR1 is SGDLS and CDR2 YYNGEE. CDR3 length: 15 residues. The V segment lost 3 bases and the J segment 4 bases; nucleotides outside the gene matches: 5. The CDR3 DNA follows: TGTGCCAGCAGCGGTCGGACAGGGGACGGAAACACCATATATTTT. This sequence encodes CASSGRTGDGNTIYF.

The chain combines TRBV7-9 with TRBJ2-7; TRBD1 matches at 12 bases. Trimming cost V 5 bases and J 4 bases; bases outside gene matches: 9. This CDR3 is 16 amino acids long. In germline, CDR1 is SEHNR, CDR2 FQNEAQ (reference sequence). The CDR3 loop reads CASSHGTGGFGYEQYF. CDR3 nucleotides: TGTGCCAGCAGCCACGGGACAGGGGGCTTCGGGTACGAGCAGTACTTC.

The chain recombines TRBV19 with TRBJ2-5; TRBD1 matches 8 bases. The J call may not be correct, given that the DNA end is closer to TRBJ2-7. This CDR3 has 15 amino acids. Germline loops: CDR1 LNHDA, CDR2 SQIVND (reference sequence). In DNA, the CDR3 is TGTGCCAGTAGTATGGTGGGGACAGGTCCCTACGAGCAGTACTTC. As protein: CASSMVGTGPYEQYF.

The chain carries TRBV5-1 and TRBJ2-1; 11 nucleotides line up with TRBD2. Germline-derived CDR1 and CDR2 are SGHRS and YFSETQ. Unmatched junction bases numbered 2, after V lost 0 bases and J lost 3 bases. The CDR3 contains 16 residues. The CDR3 nucleotides read TGCGCCAGCAGCTTGGAGACTAGCGGGGACTACAATGAGCAGTTCTTC. This sequence encodes CASSLETSGDYNEQFF. The variable domain in full, completed from reference TRBV5-1 and TRBJ2-1, reads KAGVTQTPRYLIKTRGQQVTLSCSPISGHRSVSWYQQTPGQGLQFLFEYFSETQRNKGNFPGRFSGRQFSNSRSEMNVSTLELGDSALYLCASSLETSGDYNEQFFGPGTRLTVL.

The chain links TRBV7-9 to TRBJ1-1, with D uncertain. The CDR3 runs 14 residues. V was cut by 5 bases and J by 3 bases, with 13 bases left in between. Germline V gene sequence: CDR1 SEHNR, CDR2 FQNEAQ (reference sequence). CDR3: CASSPLGGHTEAFF. The DNA for the CDR3 is TGTGCCAGCAGCCCATTAGGAGGGCACACTGAAGCTTTCTTT.

V is TRBV7-6 and J is TRBJ2-1; 8 bases map to TRBD2. Per germline, CDR1 SGHVS and CDR2 FNYEAQ. The CDR3 runs 12 residues. As DNA, the CDR3 is TGTGTGTCGGGGGGGACTTACAATGAGCAGTTCTTC. Amino acid sequence: CVSGGTYNEQFF.